This is a list of T cell receptor beta chains from one sample in a study of cytomegalovirus exposure and HLA in healthy donors. Generated by immunoSEQ multiplex PCR, the TCRdb table keeps only in-frame clones and is missing some. The sample carries 65,000 or so clones, 90% to 95% recorded once. The source material was PBMCs. The receptors stem from a woman aged 18-29 years in good health and CMV-seronegative. The CDR3 runs from the conserved cysteine through the conserved F or W. Each record gives: J gene, D gene, V gene, CDR3 length, clone size, CDR3 DNA, CDR3 protein. D genes are given only for firm matches. The size of a clone is reported for some rows only, either as once, few or many, or as a class for expanded clones.

j_gene: TRBJ1-1; d_gene: NA; v_gene: TRBV16; len: 13; abundance: NA; CDR3nt: TGTGCCAGCAGCTCACAGGGCTATAATGAAGCTTTCTTT; CDR3aa: CASSSQGYNEAFF
j_gene: TRBJ2-3; d_gene: NA; v_gene: TRBV7-9; len: 13; abundance: NA; CDR3nt: TGTGCCAGCAGCCGGGAGAGCCCAGATACGCAGTATTTT; CDR3aa: CASSRESPDTQYF
j_gene: TRBJ2-1; d_gene: TRBD1; v_gene: TRBV27; len: 13; abundance: once; CDR3nt: TGTGCCAGCAGCCGACAGGGAGTGGAGGAGCAGTTCTTC; CDR3aa: CASSRQGVEEQFF
j_gene: TRBJ1-5; d_gene: TRBD1; v_gene: TRBV2; len: 15; abundance: few; CDR3nt: TGTGCCAGCAGCGATGGGCGTGGACAGGGTCAGCCCCAGCATTTT; CDR3aa: CASSDGRGQGQPQHF
j_gene: TRBJ2-1; d_gene: NA; v_gene: TRBV6-1; len: 15; abundance: NA; CDR3nt: TGTGCCAGCAGTGAAAGCGACAGGACCTACAATGAGCAGTTCTTC; CDR3aa: CASSESDRTYNEQFF
j_gene: TRBJ1-6; d_gene: NA; v_gene: TRBV6-6; len: 14; abundance: NA; CDR3nt: TGTGCCAGCACCAGGGACGGGAGTAATTCACCCCTCCACTTT; CDR3aa: CASTRDGSNSPLHF
j_gene: TRBJ1-4; d_gene: TRBD1; v_gene: TRBV5-8; len: 16; abundance: NA; CDR3nt: TGTGCCAGCAGCTCCGGACAGGGTACTGTTAGTGAAAAACTGTTTTTT; CDR3aa: CASSSGQGTVSEKLFF
j_gene: TRBJ2-1; d_gene: NA; v_gene: TRBV19; len: 13; abundance: NA; CDR3nt: TGTGCCAGTTCCCAGTCCCTGGCGGATGAGCAGTTCTTC; CDR3aa: CASSQSLADEQFF
j_gene: TRBJ1-1; d_gene: NA; v_gene: TRBV5-1; len: 19; abundance: NA; CDR3nt: TGCGCCAGCAGCTGGGGGGGGATGGGGGGCGAGTGGATGAACACTGAAGCTTTCTTT; CDR3aa: CASSWGGMGGEWMNTEAFF
j_gene: TRBJ2-7; d_gene: TRBD1; v_gene: TRBV29-1; len: 12; abundance: NA; CDR3nt: TGCAGCGTCGCAAGGACAGGCTACGAGCAGTACTTC; CDR3aa: CSVARTGYEQYF
j_gene: TRBJ2-2; d_gene: TRBD2; v_gene: TRBV4-1; len: 16; abundance: NA; CDR3nt: TGCGCCAGCAGCCAACCCACAGCGGGAGGTACCGGGGAGCTGTTTTTT; CDR3aa: CASSQPTAGGTGELFF
j_gene: TRBJ2-7; d_gene: TRBD1; v_gene: TRBV18; len: 15; abundance: NA; CDR3nt: TGTGCCAGCTCAAGGTTGGAGACAGGGGACTACGAGCAGTACTTC; CDR3aa: CASSRLETGDYEQYF
j_gene: TRBJ1-4; d_gene: NA; v_gene: TRBV28; len: 15; abundance: NA; CDR3nt: TGTGCCAGCACTCCCCCGACAGGCACGAATGAAAAACTGTTTTTT; CDR3aa: CASTPPTGTNEKLFF
j_gene: TRBJ2-7; d_gene: NA; v_gene: TRBV7-9; len: 14; abundance: NA; CDR3nt: TGTGCCAGCAGCTCGCCAACAGGAGCCTACGAGCAGTACTTC; CDR3aa: CASSSPTGAYEQYF
j_gene: TRBJ2-1; d_gene: TRBD1; v_gene: TRBV15; len: 15; abundance: NA; CDR3nt: TGTGCCACCAGCACCCTCGACAGGGACTACAATGAGCAGTTCTTC; CDR3aa: CATSTLDRDYNEQFF
j_gene: TRBJ2-4; d_gene: NA; v_gene: TRBV5-8; len: 12; abundance: NA; CDR3nt: TGTGCCAGCAGCAGGCGGGCTCTAGTTCAGTACTTC; CDR3aa: CASSRRALVQYF
j_gene: TRBJ2-5; d_gene: NA; v_gene: TRBV18; len: 13; abundance: NA; CDR3nt: TGTGCCAGCTCACCTCAGGCCCAAGAGACCCAGTACTTC; CDR3aa: CASSPQAQETQYF
j_gene: TRBJ2-7; d_gene: TRBD1; v_gene: TRBV11-2; len: 14; abundance: NA; CDR3nt: TGTGCCAGCAGCTTAGCGGACAGGGGAAACGAGCAGTACTTC; CDR3aa: CASSLADRGNEQYF
j_gene: TRBJ1-4; d_gene: TRBD1; v_gene: TRBV9; len: 14; abundance: few; CDR3nt: TGTGCCAGCAGCCGGGACAGCTATAATGAAAAACTGTTTTTT; CDR3aa: CASSRDSYNEKLFF
j_gene: TRBJ1-2; d_gene: NA; v_gene: TRBV5-1; len: 15; abundance: NA; CDR3nt: TGCGCCAGCAGCATTACGGCAGGGGAGGGCTATGGCTACACCTTC; CDR3aa: CASSITAGEGYGYTF
j_gene: TRBJ2-7; d_gene: NA; v_gene: TRBV5-1; len: 13; abundance: once; CDR3nt: TGCGCCAGCAGCCTAAGCAGGTCATACGAGCAGTACTTC; CDR3aa: CASSLSRSYEQYF
j_gene: TRBJ2-1; d_gene: NA; v_gene: TRBV6-6; len: 15; abundance: NA; CDR3nt: TGTGCCAGCACTCCCGAGGAGGTAGGGAACCATGAGCAGTTCTTC; CDR3aa: CASTPEEVGNHEQFF
j_gene: TRBJ1-1; d_gene: NA; v_gene: TRBV9; len: 14; abundance: NA; CDR3nt: TGTGCCAGCAGCAAAAGAGGCCCCCCTTCAGAGGCTTTCTTT; CDR3aa: CASSKRGPPSEAFF
j_gene: TRBJ2-3; d_gene: NA; v_gene: TRBV2; len: 15; abundance: NA; CDR3nt: TGTGCCAGCAGTGCCCTCCAGGGGATCGGAGATACGCAGTATTTT; CDR3aa: CASSALQGIGDTQYF